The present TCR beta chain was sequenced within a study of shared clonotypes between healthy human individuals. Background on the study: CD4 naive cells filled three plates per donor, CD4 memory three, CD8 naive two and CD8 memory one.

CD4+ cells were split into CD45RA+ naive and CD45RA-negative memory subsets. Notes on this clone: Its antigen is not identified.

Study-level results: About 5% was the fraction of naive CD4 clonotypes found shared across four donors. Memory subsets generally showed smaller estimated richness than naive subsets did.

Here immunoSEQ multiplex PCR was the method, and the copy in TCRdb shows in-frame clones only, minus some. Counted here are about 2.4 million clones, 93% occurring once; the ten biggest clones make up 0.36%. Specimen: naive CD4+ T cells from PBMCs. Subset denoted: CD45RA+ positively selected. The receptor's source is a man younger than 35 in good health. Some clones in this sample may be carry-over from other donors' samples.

CDR3 nucleotides: TGTGCCAGCAGCCCAATACAACAGGGCTATGGCTACACCTTC. This gives the protein CASSPIQQGYGYTF. The rearrangement uses TRBV7-8 and TRBJ1-2, with D perhaps TRBD1 (6 bases). Trimming stripped 5 bases from V and 4 bases from J, with 14 bases between. This CDR3 comprises 14 residues. Germline lookup yields CDR1 SGHVS and CDR2 FQNEAQ. The full variable domain, rest sourced from reference TRBV7-8 and TRBJ1-2, is GAGVSQSPRYKVAKRGQDVALRCDPISGHVSLFWYQQALGQGPEFLTYFQNEAQLDKSGLPSDRFFAERPEGSVSTLKIQRTQQEDSAVYLCASSPIQQGYGYTFGSGTRLTVV.